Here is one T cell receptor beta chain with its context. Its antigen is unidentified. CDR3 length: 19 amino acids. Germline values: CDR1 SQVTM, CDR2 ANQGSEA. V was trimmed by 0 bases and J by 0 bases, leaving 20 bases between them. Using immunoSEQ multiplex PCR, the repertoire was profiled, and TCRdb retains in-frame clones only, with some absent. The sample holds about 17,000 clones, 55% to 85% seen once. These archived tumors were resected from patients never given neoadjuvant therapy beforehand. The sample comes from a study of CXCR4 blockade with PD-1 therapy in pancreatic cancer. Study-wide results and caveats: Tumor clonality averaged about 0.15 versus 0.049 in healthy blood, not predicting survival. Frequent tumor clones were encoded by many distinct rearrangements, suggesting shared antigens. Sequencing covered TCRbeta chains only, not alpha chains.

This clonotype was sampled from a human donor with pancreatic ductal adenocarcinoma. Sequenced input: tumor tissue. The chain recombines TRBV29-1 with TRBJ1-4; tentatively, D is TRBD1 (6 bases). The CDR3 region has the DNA TGCAGCGTTGAAGATCTTCGGCCCGAGGGGGATTCAACTAATGAAAAACTGTTTTTT. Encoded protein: CSVEDLRPEGDSTNEKLFF.